The next 3 T cell receptor beta chains were all read from a single sample in a study of kidney transplant recipient with SARS-CoV-2 infection. TCRdb independently ran MiXCR on the reads; one entry per CDR3 protein. The sample lists roughly 230,000 distinct CDR3 sequences; around 28% were seen once. Here the sequenced sample was a blood sample, taken at baseline and between days 110 and 120 from a kidney transplant recipient. The receptors shown here come from a male patient aged 25 to 39 who had COVID-19 and was a kidney transplant recipient. Some T cells may be graft donor cells.

Comments on this clonotype: A single base separates this from a much larger clone, so it may be a read error. This chain connects TRBV12-3 or TRBV12-4 to TRBJ1-2; no firm D call. The CDR3 length is 17 residues. Trimming removed 3 bases at V and 4 bases at J, with 21 bases between. DNA of the CDR3: TGTGCCAGCAGTTTTTATGTCAGCTTCCGAAAGACCTATGGCTACACCTTC. It specifies CASSFYVSFRKTYGYTF.

This clonotype appeared many times. The rearrangement links TRBV19 to TRBJ2-2; either TRBD1 or TRBD2 may supply D (5 bases each). Trimming left V 2 bases short and J 6 bases short, with 13 bases between. The CDR3 sequence is 15 residues long. Germline V gives CDR1 LNHDA, CDR2 SQIVND (reference sequence). The CDR3 bases are TGTGCCAGTAGTATACTGGGGACCCCCCCCGGGGAGCTGTTTTTT. Amino acids: CASSILGTPPGELFF.

Many counts were recorded for this clonotype. This sequence joins TRBV12-3 or TRBV12-4 and TRBJ1-2; D not resolved. The length of the CDR3 is 17 residues. V shed 5 bases and J shed 4 bases, with 23 bases lying between them. The CDR3 bases are TGTGCCAGCAGTAGTCAGAACAGCTTCCGAAAGACCTATGGCTACACCTTC. This sequence encodes CASSSQNSFRKTYGYTF.